The next 9 T cell receptor beta chains were all read from a single sample in a study of blood T cell repertoires in COVID-19. Some clones are missing from TCRdb's copy, which holds only in-frame ones; the method was immunoSEQ multiplex PCR. The sample gives some 320,000 clones, 89% of which show up once; more than 9.5% is in the top ten. Sequencing was carried out using peripheral blood. These TCRs come from a woman in her 30s with COVID-19, enrolled during active disease.

V usage is TRBV5-1 and J usage is TRBJ2-5; the D is unclear. The V gene's germline CDR1 is SGHRS and CDR2 YFSETQ. Trimming shortened V by 0 bases and J by 3 bases, and 12 bases separated the two germline ends. This CDR3 is built from 15 residues. As DNA, the CDR3 is TGCGCCAGCAGCTTGGCCGGCGGTCGCGAAGAGACCCAGTACTTC. Its protein is CASSLAGGREETQYF.

The chain uses TRBV7-9 and TRBJ1-1, with D possibly being TRBD1 (5 bases). Germline V gene data show CDR1 as SEHNR and CDR2 as FQNEAQ (reference sequence). The V gene lost 4 bases and the J gene lost 6 bases, with 15 bases spanning the gap. The CDR3 is 14 residues long. CDR3 in amino acids: CASSWGGVRAEAFF. The CDR3 region has the DNA TGTGCCAGCAGCTGGGGGGGTGTAAGGGCTGAAGCTTTCTTT. Looking up the rest from reference TRBV7-9 and TRBJ1-1 gives the full variable domain: DTGVSQNPRHKITKRGQNVTFRCDPISEHNRLYWYRQTLGQGPEFLTYFQNEAQLEKSRLLSDRFSAERPKGSFSTLEIQRTEQGDSAMYLCASSWGGVRAEAFFGQGTRLTVV.

With respect to this clone: The same CDR3 is also encoded by other DNA sequences in this sample. This sequence joins TRBV19 and TRBJ2-7; 8 nucleotides align to TRBD2. Germline V gene lookup returns CDR1 LNHDA and CDR2 SQIVND (reference sequence). This CDR3 has 11 amino acids. The J segment lost 3 bases and the V segment lost 8 bases, leaving 0 bases of the junction unmatched. The CDR3 sequence: CASRGGYEQYF. As DNA, the CDR3 is TGTGCCAGTCGGGGGGGCTACGAGCAGTACTTC.

This clone has more than one count but fewer than ten. The V gene is TRBV27, the J gene TRBJ1-5; 9 nucleotides match TRBD1. Germline values: CDR1 MNHEY, CDR2 SMNVEV (reference sequence). This CDR3 region has 15 residues. Trimming cost V 0 bases and J 7 bases; bases outside gene matches: 4. CDR3 region: CASSLSTGGGQPQHF. DNA for the CDR3: TGTGCCAGCAGTTTATCGACAGGGGGAGGACAGCCCCAGCATTTT.

The V call is TRBV7-9, the J call TRBJ2-1, with D perhaps TRBD1 (6 bases). V lost 7 bases, J lost 10 bases, and 20 bases lay in between. The germline CDR1 and CDR2 sequences are SEHNR and FQNEAQ (reference sequence). The CDR3 consists of 14 residues. In nucleotides, the CDR3 is TGTGCCAGCAAGGGGGTTGGGGCCGCTGGGGAGCAGTTCTTC. Protein product: CASKGVGAAGEQFF.

This clone was seen only once. V and J are TRBV2 and TRBJ2-5; 16 nucleotides match TRBD2. The CDR3 runs 18 residues. V gave up 2 bases and J gave up 5 bases; unmatched junction bases: 8. Germline values: CDR1 SNHLY, CDR2 FYNNEI. The CDR3 loop is CASSEMMGLAGGLETQYF. In nucleotides, the CDR3 is TGTGCCAGCAGTGAAATGATGGGACTAGCGGGGGGGTTGGAGACCCAGTACTTC.

V gene TRBV12-5 combines with J gene TRBJ1-2; no clear D. The V and J ends lost 3 bases and 10 bases respectively, with 12 bases between them. CDR3 size: 12 residues. CDR1 is LGHNT, CDR2 FRNRAP, per germline. This chain's CDR3 is CASGFPATDYTF. The CDR3 coding sequence is TGTGCTAGTGGTTTTCCAGCGACCGACTACACCTTC. Complete variable domain (other parts from reference TRBV12-5 and TRBJ1-2): DARVTQTPRHKVTEMGQEVTMRCQPILGHNTVFWYRQTMMQGLELLAYFRNRAPLDDSGMPKDRFSAEMPDATLATLKIQPSEPRDSAVYFCASGFPATDYTFGSGTRLTVV.

V usage is TRBV6-4 and J usage is TRBJ2-3; 10 nucleotides agree with TRBD1. V lost 5 bases and J lost 2; bases outside the gene matches: 4. From germline, CDR1 is MRHNA and CDR2 SNTAGT. This CDR3 contains 15 residues. The CDR3 nucleotides read TGTGCCAGCAGTTCGACAGGGGGCTACACAGATACGCAGTATTTT. It encodes CASSSTGGYTDTQYF.

The rearrangement links TRBV29-1 to TRBJ1-2; the D gene is possibly TRBD1 (6 bases). Trimming stripped 1 base from V and 4 bases from J, with 10 bases between. The CDR3 consists of 13 residues. CDR1 is SQVTM and CDR2 is ANQGSEA in the germline V gene. This CDR3 is CSVEALQGYGYTF. CDR3 in DNA: TGCAGCGTTGAAGCCCTACAGGGCTATGGCTACACCTTC.